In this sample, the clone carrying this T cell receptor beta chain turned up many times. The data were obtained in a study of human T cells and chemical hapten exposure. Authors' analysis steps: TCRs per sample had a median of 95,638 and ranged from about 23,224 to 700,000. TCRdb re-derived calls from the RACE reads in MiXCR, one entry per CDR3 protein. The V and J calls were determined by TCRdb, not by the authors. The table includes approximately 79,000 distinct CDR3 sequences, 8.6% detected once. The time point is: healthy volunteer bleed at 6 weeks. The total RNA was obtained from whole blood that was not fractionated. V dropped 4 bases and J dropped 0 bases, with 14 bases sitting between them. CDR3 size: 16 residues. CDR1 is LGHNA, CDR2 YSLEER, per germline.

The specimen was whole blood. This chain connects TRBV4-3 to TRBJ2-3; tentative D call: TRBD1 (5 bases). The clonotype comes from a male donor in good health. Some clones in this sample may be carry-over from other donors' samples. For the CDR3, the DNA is TGCGCCAGCAGCCGCCAGGGAATCCCTAGCACAGATACGCAGTATTTT. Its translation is CASSRQGIPSTDTQYF.